This T cell receptor beta chain was sequenced during a study of Graves' ophthalmopathy and Graves' hyperthyroidism. Study results and limitations: The blood repertoire also included most expanded thyroid clonotypes above 0.001 frequency. Distinction of ophthalmopathy from stable hyperthyroidism by a 13-signature model reached roughly 85% sensitivity and just under 84% specificity.

Amplification of TCR beta CDR3 regions used RNA transcripts. Investigators did first-round RT-PCR with HTBI primers, then second-round multiplex PCR. MiXCR, applied by TCRdb to the multiplex PCR reads, yields one record per CDR3 protein. This sample has approximately 700,000 distinct CDR3 sequences, with roughly 40% found just once. All donors with ophthalmopathy were recorded as having moderate-to-severe activity, CAS ≥3, NOSPECS ≥4 and a duration under 3 months. PBMCs came from less than 13 ml of fresh peripheral blood. In its sample, this clonotype was seen many times. Antigen specificity is unknown. This receptor was taken from an adult man with Graves' ophthalmopathy. Material: peripheral blood.

The CDR3: CATGGLGPEQYF. The DNA of the CDR3 is TGTGCCACCGGTGGGCTAGGGCCCGAGCAGTACTTC. The chain links TRBV15 to TRBJ2-7; D remains ambiguous. The CDR3 length is 12 residues. From germline, CDR1 is LNHNV and CDR2 YYDKDF (reference sequence). Trimming cost V 8 bases and J 6 bases, with 14 bases left between them.